This T cell receptor (beta chain) was captured in a study of shared clonotypes between healthy human individuals (TCRdb year 2020). Context from the whole study: The cohort comprised two women and three men aged 18 to 49 years. To increase sequencing depth and limit assay-specific biases, TCR repertoire library preparation and sequencing were carried out by different laboratories using diverse techniques. To estimate repertoire size and how much clonotypes are shared between individuals, the study performed deep sequencing of blood TCR repertoires from five healthy adults. For each donor, three plates each were used for CD4 naive and CD4 memory, two plates were used for CD8 naive, and one plate was used for CD8 memory. Each donor's leukapheresis produced roughly between roughly 0.85 and 9 billion PBMCs. General findings and caveats noted by the study authors: The genetic and exposure-history diversity represented was limited by the small number of donors. Clonotypes shared by all four sorted-subset donors showed higher generation probabilities than non-shared clonotypes. Even with the large sequencing depth, rarefaction of the sorted-subset datasets indicated that sequencing was incomplete. Across a few donors, around 5.4% of naive CD4, roughly 3.3% of naive CD8, 2% to 2.5% of memory CD4, and around 0.4% of memory CD8 clonotypes were shared. Naive subsets generally had larger estimated clonotype richness than memory subsets. Pairwise subsampling indicated that sequencing depth was expected to affect the degree of clonotype sharing among donors. Sampling was limited to blood, and TCR repertoires in tissue likely differ from TCR repertoires in blood.

Donors were healthy HIV-negative adults with no recently reported acute infections or vaccinations. Every donor was a Caucasian adult living in Nashville, Tennessee, USA. Magnetic negative selection was used to enrich CD4+ T cells, after which naive cells were positively selected on CD45RA and the negative fraction became the memory subset. Blood was obtained by leukapheresis, after which PBMCs were separated by Ficoll-Histopaque density gradient centrifugation and cryopreserved in liquid nitrogen vapor phase. Purity and quantity of every magnetically sorted T cell population were checked by analytical flow cytometry. Genomic DNA was isolated from each sorted fraction and quantified by UV absorbance on a Nanodrop 2000c. Via the germline V gene, CDR1 is ENHRY and CDR2 SYGVKD. V was cut back by 0 bases and J by 5 bases, leaving a gap of 23 bases between them. From the cysteine up to the phenylalanine, the CDR3 has a length of 19 residues. Kept here is only the CDR3 DNA, which spans 57 bases and is read in frame from base 1.

Details on this clone: Its antigen specificity is not known. Nothing much larger sits one base from this clone, and base qualities are not available.

TCR CDR3 regions were amplified from genomic DNA by multiplex PCR using the deep immunoSEQ assay. Extracted genomic DNA from each cell subset was distributed evenly across all wells of several immunoSEQ 96-well plates, and each plate was treated as a replicate. Each replicate PCR for sorted subsets received around 200 ng genomic DNA, equal to tens of thousands of T cell genomes. The purified libraries were quantified using a Qubit 3.0 fluorometer, sized with a Bioanalyzer 2100, and then quantified again using the KAPA Library Quantification kit. A separate single-read 150-cycle Illumina NextSeq 550 flow cell was used to sequence each immunoSEQ 96-well plate. From the authors' description of their analysis: Because the immunoSEQ output held only junctional sequences and lacked quality scores, the filtering could not match the filtering applied to full-length reads. Sequences were annotated with PyIR, a Python wrapper for IgBLAST v1.9, and V/J genes and CDR3 were assigned using IMGT germline references. Reads with weak V/J assignments (E-value above 1e-6), missing CDR3, stop codons, out-of-frame junctions, or ambiguous translated residues were removed. A V3J clonotype was defined by an identical inferred V gene, J gene, and CDR3 amino acid sequence. Percentage overlap between repertoires was computed as shared unique clonotypes divided by the size of the smaller repertoire. Three approaches were used to assess repertoire richness: RTK rarefaction, the Chao1 estimator, and Recon v2.1 estimates of unobserved clonotypes. For all TCRbeta clonotypes obtained by the gDNA method from several donors, generation probabilities were computed with OLGA. Held by TCRdb, this immuneACCESS table contains in-frame sequences only and omits some clones. Under half of the omission traces to an unresolved V gene where checked; the cause of the rest is unknown. Clone size and the V and J calls come from that table; the DNA yielded D and trimming. The sample records fewer than 2.5 million clones, 93% of which are singletons. The ten most abundant clones make up about 0.38% of the sample.

The sequence joins TRBV10-3 to TRBJ2-1; tentative D gene TRBD2, with 5 bases matching. This TCR came from a man aged 18-30 years in good health. Some clones in this sample may be carry-over from other donors' samples. The sequencing input was naive CD4+ T cells from PBMCs. What this sample's cell subset or site label stands for: CD45RA+ positively selected. The nucleotide sequence is TGTGCCATCAGTGAGTCGAACCCCCTAGTGGGATCGGGAAACAATGAGCAGTTCTTC. This gives the protein CAISESNPLVGSGNNEQFF.